The 20 T cell receptor beta chains listed next were all sequenced from one sample in a study of blood T cell repertoires in COVID-19. Clones were sequenced by immunoSEQ multiplex PCR, and TCRdb holds only the in-frame ones, with some missing. The repertoire holds under 300,000 clones, about 88% seen once, with 4% to 5% in the top ten. Input material: peripheral blood. The receptor source for this set is a woman aged 40 to 49 who had recovered from COVID-19.

The V and J genes are TRBV10-2 and TRBJ2-3; D unclear. The germline gives CDR1 WSHSY, CDR2 SAAADI. The CDR3 contains 13 residues. V lost 3 bases and J 1 base, leaving 5 bases between the germline ends. The CDR3 sequence is CASSDSGTDTQYF. In DNA, the CDR3 is TGCGCCAGCAGTGATAGTGGCACAGATACGCAGTATTTT.

The V and J genes are TRBV21-1 and TRBJ2-7; the table assigns TRBD2, which was not confirmed against the DNA. TRBV21-1 is a listed pseudogene. The CDR3 contains 15 residues. This chain's CDR3 is CASSKCHCGYYEQYV. DNA of the CDR3: TGTGCCAGCAGCAAATGTCACTGCGGTTACTACGAGCAGTACGTC.

The chain joins TRBV9 to TRBJ2-2; 11 nucleotides line up with TRBD2. CDR1 and CDR2 from the germline V gene are SGDLS and YYNGEE. The V gene end was trimmed by 3 bases and the J gene end by 5 bases; junction bases not matched to a gene: 9. The CDR3 runs 17 residues. CDR3 sequence reads: CASSDPGLAENTGELFF. DNA for the CDR3: TGTGCCAGCAGCGACCCGGGACTAGCGGAGAATACCGGGGAGCTGTTTTTT.

The J gene is TRBJ1-1, the V gene TRBV5-8, with 10 bases lining up with TRBD1. The CDR3 sequence is 15 residues long. Germline trimming cut 4 bases from V and 3 bases from J; bases unmatched to any gene: 6. Germline CDR1 and CDR2: SGHTS and YDEGEE. The CDR3 spells CASSSRTGGYTEAFF. Here the CDR3 DNA reads TGTGCCAGCAGCAGCAGGACAGGGGGTTACACTGAAGCTTTCTTT.

The chain links TRBV11-3 to TRBJ1-1, with D possibly matching TRBD1 (5 bases). Germline lookup yields CDR1 SGHNT and CDR2 YENEEA. The CDR3 runs to 12 residues. The germline V and J ends were trimmed by 2 bases and 13 bases, with 14 bases remaining between them. The CDR3 protein is CASSLTSGIVFF. The CDR3 region has the DNA TGTGCCAGCAGCTTAACCTCAGGGATCGTTTTCTTT.

This clone was recorded a few times. This chain connects TRBV7-3 to TRBJ2-2; TRBD2 matches 8 bases. With 5 bases clipped from V and 4 bases from J, the junction kept 6 bases outside the gene matches. Germline values: CDR1 SGHTA, CDR2 FQGTGA. The CDR3 totals 15 residues. CDR3 nucleotides: TGTGCCAGCAGCCCGGGGGGGCCGGGCACCGGGGAGCTGTTTTTT. Translated: CASSPGGPGTGELFF.

The CDR3 DNA sequence: TGTGCCTGGAGCGTGGGAGGGGCGGGCACCGGGGAGCTGTTTTTT. Its protein product is CAWSVGGAGTGELFF. The V and J genes are TRBV30 and TRBJ2-2; 7 bases map to TRBD2. Germline V gives CDR1 GTSNPN, CDR2 SVGIG (reference sequence). The V and J ends lost 3 bases and 4 bases, in that order; junction bases with no gene match: 8. The CDR3 contains 15 residues.

The rearrangement links TRBV18 to TRBJ2-1, with 9 bases aligning to TRBD2. Looked up from germline, CDR1 is KGHSH and CDR2 is LQKENI. The J segment lost 8 bases and the V segment lost 3 bases, leaving 8 bases of the junction unmatched. The length of the CDR3 is 15 residues. CDR3 region: CASSPPSGATDEQFF. The CDR3 DNA is TGTGCCAGCTCACCTCCTAGCGGGGCCACGGATGAGCAGTTCTTC.

This chain links TRBV6-5 with TRBJ2-7; possibly TRBD2 for D (5 bases). V was cut by 2 bases and J by 7 bases, with 12 bases left in between. The CDR3 is made up of 13 amino acids. Germline values: CDR1 MNHEY, CDR2 SVGAGI. The CDR3 bases are TGTGCCAGCAGTTACACAAGTCCGGGGGAGCAGTACGTC. It yields the protein CASSYTSPGEQYV.

V usage is TRBV11-3 and J usage is TRBJ2-7, with D perhaps matching TRBD2 (6 bases). This CDR3 spans 13 amino acids. Germline CDR1 SGHNT, CDR2 YENEEA. V lost 6 bases and J lost 3, with 12 bases in between. In nucleotides, the CDR3 is TGTGCCAGCAGGACTAGGGGCCGCTACGAGCAGTACGTC. It is translated as CASRTRGRYEQYV.

This chain connects TRBV4-1 to TRBJ1-5; D gene ambiguous. CDR3 length: 16 amino acids. Germline CDR1 and CDR2: MGHRA and YSYEKL. Trimming removed 0 bases at V and 3 bases at J, with 12 bases between. CDR3 protein: CASSQDRYSPNQPQHF. The DNA of the CDR3 is TGCGCCAGCAGCCAAGATAGGTACAGCCCCAATCAGCCCCAGCATTTT.

V usage is TRBV9 and J usage is TRBJ1-4; 7 bases map to TRBD1. This CDR3 is 14 amino acids long. The germline gives CDR1 SGDLS, CDR2 YYNGEE. V lost 4 bases, J lost 8 bases, and 8 bases stayed unmatched. CDR3 residues: CASSTRDSQEKLFF. DNA for the CDR3: TGTGCCAGCAGCACAAGGGACAGTCAGGAAAAACTGTTTTTT.

J is TRBJ2-7 and V is TRBV7-2, with TRBD2 identical over 7 bases. CDR1 SGHTA and CDR2 FQGNSA come from the germline V gene. The CDR3 contains 15 residues. V gave up 0 bases and J gave up 3 bases; unmatched junction bases: 5. The DNA of the CDR3 is TGTGCCAGCAGCTTAGCCTCTGGGGAGGGCTACGAGCAGTACGTC. It codes for CASSLASGEGYEQYV.

Only one count was recorded for this clone. The chain couples TRBV6-1 to TRBJ1-6; no clear D gene. CDR3 length: 17 residues. The germline CDR1 and CDR2 sequences are MNHNS and SASEGT. V was trimmed by 1 base and J by 5 bases, leaving 15 bases between them. CDR3 nucleotides: TGTGCCAGCAGTGAAGGGGCAGCCTCGTTTAATAATTCACCCCTCCACTTT. Translating it yields CASSEGAASFNNSPLHF.

The chain has TRBV6-4 and TRBJ2-1; perhaps TRBD2 as D (5 bases). This CDR3 contains 13 residues. In germline, CDR1 is MRHNA, CDR2 SNTAGT. Trimming took 0 bases from V and 8 from J, leaving 8 bases between them. The DNA of the CDR3 is TGTGCCAGCAGTGACTCGGAGGCGGATGAGCAGTTCTTC. Amino acids: CASSDSEADEQFF.

In nucleotides, the CDR3 is TGTGCCAGTAGCCCCGACGGGGGTAACTACAATGAGCAGTTCTTC. Translation gives CASSPDGGNYNEQFF. The V gene is TRBV19, the J gene TRBJ2-1; TRBD2 is a possible D gene (6 bases). The CDR3 covers 15 residues. Germline V gene sequence: CDR1 LNHDA, CDR2 SQIVND (reference sequence). V lost 6 bases, J lost 3 bases, and 15 bases lay in between.

The chain's CDR3 is CAWGGQGSTGELFF. CDR3 bases: TGTGCCTGGGGCGGACAGGGTTCCACCGGGGAGCTGTTTTTT. V usage is TRBV30 and J usage is TRBJ2-2, with TRBD1 identical over 8 bases. The trim removed 5 bases at V and 4 bases at J, leaving 6 bases unmatched. CDR1 is GTSNPN, CDR2 SVGIG, per germline (reference sequence). The CDR3 spans 14 residues.

The chain recombines TRBV7-9 with TRBJ2-6; D perhaps matches TRBD1 (6 bases). CDR3 length: 15 residues. V was shortened by 2 bases and J by 2 bases, with 7 bases between the two germline ends. The germline V gene has CDR1 SEHNR and CDR2 FQNEAQ (reference sequence). The CDR3 region is CASSLQGTGANVLTF. The CDR3 DNA reads TGTGCCAGCAGCTTACAGGGGACTGGGGCCAACGTCCTGACTTTC.

The chain has TRBV7-9 and TRBJ1-1; no reliable D call. The germline CDR1 and CDR2 sequences are SEHNR and FQNEAQ (reference sequence). This CDR3 is 14 amino acids long. Trimming left V 5 bases short and J 6 bases short, with 16 bases between. CDR3 bases: TGTGCCAGCAGCCGCCGGGATAAAGGGCCTGAAGCTTTCTTT. Amino acid sequence: CASSRRDKGPEAFF.

This sequence joins TRBV28 and TRBJ2-7, with D perhaps TRBD1 (6 bases). With 7 bases removed from V and 7 bases from J, the gap between germline ends came to 20 bases. The CDR3 has 14 amino acids. The germline CDR1 and CDR2 sequences are MDHEN and SYDVKM. CDR3 residues: CASNVPGQGFEQYF. CDR3 nucleotide sequence: TGTGCCAGCAACGTTCCGGGACAAGGGTTTGAGCAGTACTTC.